This T cell receptor (beta chain) is from a study of blood T cell repertoires in COVID-19. For the study at large: Material from acute and convalescent COVID-19 was sourced from the United States, Italy and Spain. T cells, B-cell-depleted T cells, or PBMCs supplied cDNA or gDNA.

Original handling: It was from reference gene primer amplification that nucleated cell counts were estimated. Clones were sequenced by immunoSEQ multiplex PCR, and TCRdb holds only the in-frame ones, with some missing. The DNA was the basis for D and trimming; V, J and clone size are from that table. Of about 150,000 clones in the sample, approximately 82% were seen once. This CDR3 has 14 residues. Per the germline V gene, CDR1 is LNHDA and CDR2 is SQIVND (reference sequence). Trimming cost V 3 bases and J 4 bases, with 13 bases left between them. The J gene is TRBJ2-7, the V gene TRBV19; D perhaps matches TRBD1 (7 bases). The TCR comes from a woman aged 80 or over with active or convalescent COVID-19. Material for sequencing was peripheral blood. CDR3 DNA sequence: TGTGCCAGTAGTATCCAGGGGGGTGCTTACGAGCAGTACTTC. As protein: CASSIQGGAYEQYF.